This T cell receptor beta chain came from a study of blood T cell repertoires in COVID-19. The table came from immunoSEQ multiplex PCR; TCRdb's copy has only in-frame clones and leaves some out. The sample contains around 700,000 clones, 90% of which appear only once. Looked up from germline, CDR1 is LNHNV and CDR2 is YYDKDF (reference sequence). There are 21 residues in the CDR3. The V segment lost 2 bases and the J segment 1 base; nucleotides outside the gene matches: 17. The sequence came from a woman between 18 and 29 years old with acute or convalescent COVID-19. J is TRBJ2-7 and V is TRBV15; 13 bases map to TRBD2. Sequenced: peripheral blood. The chain's CDR3 is CATSRSASRLAGGFWSYEQYF. CDR3 sequence (DNA): TGTGCCACCAGCAGATCCGCAAGCAGACTAGCGGGGGGTTTTTGGTCCTACGAGCAGTACTTC.